This T cell receptor (beta chain) was recovered during a study of blood T cell repertoires in COVID-19. CDR3 length: 16 residues. V dropped 1 base and J dropped 4; count of bases not matched to a gene: 6. CDR1 and CDR2 (germline): SGHNT, YENEEA. This clone occurred once. Measured with immunoSEQ multiplex PCR; TCRdb has only the in-frame clones, and not every one. This sample carries 200,000 to 250,000 clones, approximately 83% of them seen once, and the ten largest clones take around 1.3%. Sequencing was carried out using peripheral blood. The TCR originated in a woman aged 25 to 39 with COVID-19, enrolled during active disease. The chain recombines TRBV11-3 with TRBJ2-5, with 10 bases aligning to TRBD1. The CDR3 bases are TGTGCCAGCAGCTTAGGAAGACAGGGGGCAGGAGAGACCCAGTACTTC. Its translation is CASSLGRQGAGETQYF.